The rows below give T cell receptor beta chains drawn from one sample of a study of T cells after yellow fever vaccination. MiXCR, applied by TCRdb to the 5' RACE reads, yields one record per CDR3 protein. The sample includes 100,000 to 150,000 distinct CDR3 sequences, over 8% seen only once; the top ten take 40%. Sequenced material: CD8+ T cells sorted from PBMCs, taken on the day of the yellow fever booster vaccination. The receptors come from a young man who received the YFV17D yellow fever vaccine. Each CDR3 is given with its conserved first and last residue. Fields, in order: D gene, V gene, clone size, J gene, CDR3 DNA, CDR3 protein. The D gene is left open where the match is weak. Clone size is given for some rows only: seen once, a few or many times, or a class if the clone is expanded.

d_gene: TRBD1; v_gene: TRBV10-3; abundance: few; j_gene: TRBJ2-7; CDR3nt: TGTGCCATCAGTGAGGCAGGGGGCGGATACGAGCAGTACTTC; CDR3aa: CAISEAGGGYEQYF
d_gene: TRBD1; v_gene: TRBV6-6; abundance: -; j_gene: TRBJ1-2; CDR3nt: TGTGCCAGCAGTTACTGGGCAGGGGGCGGACTTGGCTACACCTTC; CDR3aa: CASSYWAGGGLGYTF
d_gene: -; v_gene: TRBV20-1; abundance: many; j_gene: TRBJ2-7; CDR3nt: TGCAGTGCTAGGGACAACTACGAGCAGTACTTC; CDR3aa: CSARDNYEQYF
d_gene: TRBD1; v_gene: TRBV29-1; abundance: many; j_gene: TRBJ2-1; CDR3nt: TGCAGCGTTGAAGAACCCCTGGACAGGGCGACCTACAATGAGCAGTTCTTC; CDR3aa: CSVEEPLDRATYNEQFF
d_gene: -; v_gene: TRBV7-2; abundance: -; j_gene: TRBJ1-3; CDR3nt: TGTGCCAGCAGCGCTACCAGGGGCCACTCTGGAAACACCATATATTTT; CDR3aa: CASSATRGHSGNTIYF
d_gene: -; v_gene: TRBV6-5; abundance: -; j_gene: TRBJ2-7; CDR3nt: TGTGCCAGCAGTTCCAGCTCCTACGAGCAGTACTTC; CDR3aa: CASSSSSYEQYF
d_gene: TRBD2; v_gene: TRBV14; abundance: few; j_gene: TRBJ2-4; CDR3nt: TGTGCCAGCAGCCAACGGACTAGCCACCTTGATCAGTACTTC; CDR3aa: CASSQRTSHLDQYF
d_gene: -; v_gene: TRBV4-3; abundance: -; j_gene: TRBJ2-2; CDR3nt: TGCGCCAGCAGCCAAACGAAAATCGGGGCAGGGAGTAATCGGGCCGGGGAGCTGTTTTTT; CDR3aa: CASSQTKIGAGSNRAGELFF
d_gene: -; v_gene: TRBV12-5; abundance: few; j_gene: TRBJ1-1; CDR3nt: TGTGCTAGTGGTTCGGGGGGCAGGAACACTGAAGCTTTCTTT; CDR3aa: CASGSGGRNTEAFF
d_gene: -; v_gene: TRBV12-3/TRBV12-4; abundance: few; j_gene: TRBJ1-6; CDR3nt: TGTGCCAGCAGTTTTGGAACCCCATATAATTCACCCCTCCACTTT; CDR3aa: CASSFGTPYNSPLHF
d_gene: TRBD1; v_gene: TRBV6-1; abundance: -; j_gene: TRBJ1-1; CDR3nt: TGTGCCAGCGGGGGACAGATGAACACTGAAGCTTTCTTT; CDR3aa: CASGGQMNTEAFF
d_gene: -; v_gene: TRBV6-6; abundance: few; j_gene: TRBJ1-1; CDR3nt: TGTGCCAGCAGTTGGGCAGGGGAGAAAACTGAAGCTTTCTTT; CDR3aa: CASSWAGEKTEAFF
d_gene: -; v_gene: TRBV2; abundance: -; j_gene: TRBJ2-1; CDR3nt: TGTGCCAGCAGCCCCATGGTCGGCAATGAGCAGTTCTTC; CDR3aa: CASSPMVGNEQFF
d_gene: TRBD2; v_gene: TRBV5-1; abundance: -; j_gene: TRBJ2-5; CDR3nt: TGCGCCAGCAGCTTGGGATTAGCGGGGCTAATCCAAGAGACCCAGTACTTC; CDR3aa: CASSLGLAGLIQETQYF
d_gene: -; v_gene: TRBV5-6; abundance: few; j_gene: TRBJ2-1; CDR3nt: TGTGCCAGCAGCTTGGACCTCAGGGCCTCCTACAATGAGCAGTTCTTC; CDR3aa: CASSLDLRASYNEQFF
d_gene: -; v_gene: TRBV7-9; abundance: few; j_gene: TRBJ2-1; CDR3nt: TGTGCCAGCAGCCATTGGTGGGATGAGCAGTTCTTC; CDR3aa: CASSHWWDEQFF
d_gene: -; v_gene: TRBV6-1; abundance: many; j_gene: TRBJ1-1; CDR3nt: TGTGCCAGCAGTGAATACATGAACACTGAAGCTTTCTTT; CDR3aa: CASSEYMNTEAFF
d_gene: -; v_gene: TRBV4-3; abundance: many; j_gene: TRBJ1-3; CDR3nt: TGCGCCAGCAGCCAAGAGGGGTACTCTGGAAACACCATATATTTT; CDR3aa: CASSQEGYSGNTIYF
d_gene: -; v_gene: TRBV25-1; abundance: few; j_gene: TRBJ1-1; CDR3nt: TGTGCCAGCGGGCGACAGAACACTGAAGCTTTCTTT; CDR3aa: CASGRQNTEAFF
d_gene: TRBD1; v_gene: TRBV4-1; abundance: -; j_gene: TRBJ2-4; CDR3nt: TGCGCCAGCAGCCCGCGGGACAGGGGTACAAACATTCAGTACTTC; CDR3aa: CASSPRDRGTNIQYF
d_gene: TRBD1; v_gene: TRBV6-6; abundance: -; j_gene: TRBJ2-1; CDR3nt: TGTGCCAGCAGTTACTCGGGGACAGGGCCTGAGCAGTTCTTC; CDR3aa: CASSYSGTGPEQFF
d_gene: TRBD2; v_gene: TRBV7-9; abundance: many; j_gene: TRBJ2-2; CDR3nt: TGTGCCAGCAGCCCTCCGGGACTACCCCAAACCGGGGAGCTGTTTTTT; CDR3aa: CASSPPGLPQTGELFF